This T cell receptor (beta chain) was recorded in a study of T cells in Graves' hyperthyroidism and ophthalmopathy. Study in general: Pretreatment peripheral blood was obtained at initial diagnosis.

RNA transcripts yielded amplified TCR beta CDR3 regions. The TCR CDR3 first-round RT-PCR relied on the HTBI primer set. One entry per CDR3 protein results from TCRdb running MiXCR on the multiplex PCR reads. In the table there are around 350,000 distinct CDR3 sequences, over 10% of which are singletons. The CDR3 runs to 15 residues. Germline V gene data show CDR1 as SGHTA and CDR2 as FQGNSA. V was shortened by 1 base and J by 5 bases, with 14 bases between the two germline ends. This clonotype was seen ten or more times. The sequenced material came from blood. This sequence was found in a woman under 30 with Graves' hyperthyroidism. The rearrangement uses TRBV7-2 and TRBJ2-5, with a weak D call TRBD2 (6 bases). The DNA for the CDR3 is TGTGCCAGCAGCTTAGGCGGAGGGGTGGGGGAGACCCAGTACTTC. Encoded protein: CASSLGGGVGETQYF.